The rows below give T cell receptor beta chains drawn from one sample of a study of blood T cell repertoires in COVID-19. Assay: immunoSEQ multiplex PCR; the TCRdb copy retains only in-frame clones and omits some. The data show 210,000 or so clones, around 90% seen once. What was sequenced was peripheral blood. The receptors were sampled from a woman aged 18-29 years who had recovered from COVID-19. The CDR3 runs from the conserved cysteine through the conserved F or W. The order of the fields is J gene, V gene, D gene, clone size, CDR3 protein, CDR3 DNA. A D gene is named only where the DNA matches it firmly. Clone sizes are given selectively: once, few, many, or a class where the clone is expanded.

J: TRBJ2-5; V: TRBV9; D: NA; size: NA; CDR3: CASSAGRGQETQYF; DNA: TGTGCCAGCAGCGCGGGCAGGGGCCAAGAGACCCAGTACTTC
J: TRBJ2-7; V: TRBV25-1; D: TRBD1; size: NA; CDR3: CASSRTGPGEQYF; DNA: TGTGCCAGCTCCAGGACAGGCCCGGGAGAGCAGTACTTC
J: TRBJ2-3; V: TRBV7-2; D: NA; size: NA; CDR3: CASSALKTQYF; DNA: TGTGCCAGCAGCGCGTTAAAGACGCAGTATTTT
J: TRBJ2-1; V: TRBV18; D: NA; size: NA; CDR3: CASSTSRSSYNEQFF; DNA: TGTGCCAGCTCTACTAGCCGCAGCTCCTACAATGAGCAGTTCTTC
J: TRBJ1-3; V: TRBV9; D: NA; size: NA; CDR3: CASSVGRQSHLYSGNTIYF; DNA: TGTGCCAGCAGCGTAGGAAGACAGTCACATCTTTACTCTGGAAACACCATATATTTT
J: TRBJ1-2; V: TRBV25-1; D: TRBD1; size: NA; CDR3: CASSASRDRANYGYTF; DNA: TGTGCCAGCAGTGCATCTCGAGACAGGGCCAACTATGGCTACACCTTC
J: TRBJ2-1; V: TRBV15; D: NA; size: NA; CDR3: CATSRVRGRGNEQFF; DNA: TGTGCCACCAGCAGAGTCAGGGGTAGAGGCAATGAGCAGTTCTTC
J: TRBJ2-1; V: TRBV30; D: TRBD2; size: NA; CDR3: CAWIRGTRSNEQFF; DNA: TGTGCCTGGATAAGGGGGACTAGGTCCAATGAGCAGTTCTTC
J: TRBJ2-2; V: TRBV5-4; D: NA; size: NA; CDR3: CASSPVGGLNTGELFF; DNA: TGTGCCAGCAGCCCGGTGGGGGGATTGAACACCGGGGAGCTGTTTTTT
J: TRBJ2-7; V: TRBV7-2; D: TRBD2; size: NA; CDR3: CASSLDGPRREGNHEQYF; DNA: TGTGCCAGCAGCTTAGATGGTCCTAGGCGGGAGGGGAATCACGAGCAGTACTTC
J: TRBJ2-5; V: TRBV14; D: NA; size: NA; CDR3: CASSRGPKETQYF; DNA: TGTGCCAGCAGCCGGGGCCCGAAGGAGACCCAGTACTTC
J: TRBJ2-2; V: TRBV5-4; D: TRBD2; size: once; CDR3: CASSPGTSGRASTGELFF; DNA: TGTGCCAGCAGCCCCGGGACTAGCGGGAGGGCCTCCACCGGGGAGCTGTTTTTT
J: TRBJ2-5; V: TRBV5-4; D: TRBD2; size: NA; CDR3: CASSLLGGVETQYF; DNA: TGTGCCAGCAGCTTGTTGGGGGGGGTGGAGACCCAGTACTTC
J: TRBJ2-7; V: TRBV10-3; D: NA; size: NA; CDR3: CAITAENSYEQYF; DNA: TGTGCCATCACCGCGGAAAACTCCTACGAGCAGTACTTC
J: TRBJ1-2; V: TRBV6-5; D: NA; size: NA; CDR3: CASSYTVRGSRYGYTF; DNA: TGTGCCAGCAGTTACACCGTCAGGGGCTCCCGCTATGGCTACACCTTC
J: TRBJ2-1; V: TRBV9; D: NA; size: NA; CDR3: CASSVLQGTYNEQFF; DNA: TGTGCCAGCAGCGTTTTACAGGGTACCTACAATGAGCAGTTCTTC
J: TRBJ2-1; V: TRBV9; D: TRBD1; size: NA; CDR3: CASSVTLRTGVANEQFF; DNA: TGTGCCAGCAGCGTAACCCTAAGGACAGGGGTTGCCAATGAGCAGTTCTTC